These 12 T cell receptor beta chains were sequenced from one sample in a study of T cell responses to AZD1222 COVID-19 vaccine. Libraries were prepared by immunoSEQ multiplex PCR; TCRdb keeps only in-frame clonotypes and omits some of them. The table records around 130,000 clones, 91% of them present only once. The source was peripheral blood, collected 28 days after the second AZD1222 dose. The receptors originated from an adult who received the AZD1222 COVID-19 vaccine.

The CDR3 region is CASSSPGFTGELFF. The CDR3 coding sequence is TGCGCCAGCAGCTCCCCAGGGTTCACCGGGGAGCTGTTTTTT. The chain joins TRBV5-1 to TRBJ2-2; D is possibly TRBD1 (5 bases). Trimming shortened V by 3 bases and J by 4 bases, and 10 bases separated the two germline ends. There are 14 residues in the CDR3. Germline loops: CDR1 SGHRS, CDR2 YFSETQ.

The chain recombines TRBV18 with TRBJ1-1; 10 bases match TRBD1. The CDR3 covers 16 residues. Trimming removed 2 bases from V and 4 bases from J; junction bases left unmatched: 7. The germline V gene encodes CDR1 KGHSH and CDR2 LQKENI. DNA for the CDR3: TGTGCCAGCTCACCATCGGGACAGGGGACGGTCACTGAAGCTTTCTTT. Translation: CASSPSGQGTVTEAFF.

The chain uses TRBV6-1 and TRBJ2-3; 10 bases line up with TRBD2. Germline V gives CDR1 MNHNS, CDR2 SASEGT. The CDR3 loop spans 19 amino acids. J lost 3 bases, V lost 2 bases, and 14 bases had no gene match. CDR3 loop: CASSEYGRSGGAGTDTQYF. The CDR3 region has the DNA TGTGCCAGCAGTGAATACGGACGGAGCGGGGGGGCCGGGACAGATACGCAGTATTTT.

This clone has a single count. The rearrangement uses TRBV18 and TRBJ2-3; no reliable D call. CDR3 length: 15 amino acids. Trimming removed 0 bases at V and 3 bases at J, with 10 bases between. CDR1 is KGHSH, CDR2 LQKENI, per germline. CDR3 region: CASSPPPVGTDTQYF. The CDR3 DNA reads TGTGCCAGCTCACCACCGCCGGTTGGGACAGATACGCAGTATTTT.

J is TRBJ1-1 and V is TRBV6-5; the D is unclear. The CDR3 covers 12 residues. Trimming left V 10 bases short and J 1 base short, with 10 bases between. The germline CDR1 and CDR2 sequences are MNHEY and SVGAGI. The DNA of the CDR3 is TGTGCCACCGGAAGGAGGAACACTGAAGCTTTCTTT. Encoded protein: CATGRRNTEAFF.

The chain joins TRBV5-1 to TRBJ2-2; 7 nucleotides agree with TRBD1. V was pared by 3 bases and J by 1 base, with 3 bases of the junction left unmatched. The germline V gene has CDR1 SGHRS and CDR2 YFSETQ. The CDR3 is made up of 15 amino acids. CDR3 sequence: CASSSGTVNTGELFF. For the CDR3, the DNA is TGCGCCAGCAGCTCCGGGACAGTGAACACCGGGGAGCTGTTTTTT. The full variable domain, in which reference TRBV5-1 and TRBJ2-2 provide the parts outside the CDR3, is KAGVTQTPRYLIKTRGQQVTLSCSPISGHRSVSWYQQTPGQGLQFLFEYFSETQRNKGNFPGRFSGRQFSNSRSEMNVSTLELGDSALYLCASSSGTVNTGELFFGEGSRLTVL.

Details on this clone: One end of the junction fails to match germline, which may point to a read error. This sequence joins TRBV7-8 and TRBJ1-2; tentative D call: TRBD1 (6 bases). Per germline, CDR1 SGHVS and CDR2 FQNEAQ. The CDR3 extends over 15 amino acids. The CDR3 DNA follows: TGTGCCAGCAGTTTAGGGGGGGCATCGGGCTATGGCTACACCTTC. As protein: CASSLGGASGYGYTF.

The gene calls are TRBV5-1 and TRBJ1-5; D call uncertain. Trimming took off 0 bases at V and 1 base at J, with 8 bases between the two ends. CDR1 is SGHRS and CDR2 is YFSETQ in the germline V gene. The CDR3 runs 15 residues. CDR3: CASSLGASSNQPQHF. For the CDR3, the DNA is TGCGCCAGCAGCTTGGGGGCCTCCAGCAATCAGCCCCAGCATTTT.

V is TRBV27 and J is TRBJ1-5; D ambiguous. The germline V gene has CDR1 MNHEY and CDR2 SMNVEV (reference sequence). Trimming took 3 bases from V and 4 from J, leaving 7 bases between them. This CDR3 has 13 amino acids. CDR3 region: CASSFYGNQPQHF. DNA of the CDR3: TGTGCCAGCAGTTTCTACGGGAATCAGCCCCAGCATTTT.

The chain employs TRBV3-1 (or the pseudogene TRBV3-2) and TRBJ1-6; D is undetermined. The CDR3 contains 13 residues. Trimming shortened V by 1 base and J by 8 bases, and 6 bases separated the two germline ends. Germline V gene data show CDR1 as LGHDT and CDR2 as YNNKEL (reference sequence). CDR3 coding DNA: TGTGCCAGCAGCCAAGGGTCGGATTCACCCCTCCACTTT. Translation gives CASSQGSDSPLHF.

In its sample, this clone was seen a few times. The V call is TRBV5-1, the J call TRBJ2-5; TRBD2 matches at 12 bases. Germline CDR1 SGHRS, CDR2 YFSETQ. The CDR3 is 15 residues long. Germline trimming cut 3 bases from V and 4 bases from J; bases unmatched to any gene: 4. Written as DNA, the CDR3 is TGCGCCAGCAGCTGGGTGACTAGCGGGAGAGAGACCCAGTACTTC. It is translated as CASSWVTSGRETQYF.

The V call is TRBV3-1 (or the pseudogene TRBV3-2), the J call TRBJ1-3; D is ambiguous. The germline V and J ends were trimmed by 1 base and 4 bases, with 5 bases remaining between them. The CDR3 contains 13 residues. Germline CDR1 is LGHDT and CDR2 is YNNKEL (reference sequence). CDR3 sequence (DNA): TGTGCCAGCAGCCAAGTTGGGGGAAACACCATATATTTT. Translating gives CASSQVGGNTIYF.